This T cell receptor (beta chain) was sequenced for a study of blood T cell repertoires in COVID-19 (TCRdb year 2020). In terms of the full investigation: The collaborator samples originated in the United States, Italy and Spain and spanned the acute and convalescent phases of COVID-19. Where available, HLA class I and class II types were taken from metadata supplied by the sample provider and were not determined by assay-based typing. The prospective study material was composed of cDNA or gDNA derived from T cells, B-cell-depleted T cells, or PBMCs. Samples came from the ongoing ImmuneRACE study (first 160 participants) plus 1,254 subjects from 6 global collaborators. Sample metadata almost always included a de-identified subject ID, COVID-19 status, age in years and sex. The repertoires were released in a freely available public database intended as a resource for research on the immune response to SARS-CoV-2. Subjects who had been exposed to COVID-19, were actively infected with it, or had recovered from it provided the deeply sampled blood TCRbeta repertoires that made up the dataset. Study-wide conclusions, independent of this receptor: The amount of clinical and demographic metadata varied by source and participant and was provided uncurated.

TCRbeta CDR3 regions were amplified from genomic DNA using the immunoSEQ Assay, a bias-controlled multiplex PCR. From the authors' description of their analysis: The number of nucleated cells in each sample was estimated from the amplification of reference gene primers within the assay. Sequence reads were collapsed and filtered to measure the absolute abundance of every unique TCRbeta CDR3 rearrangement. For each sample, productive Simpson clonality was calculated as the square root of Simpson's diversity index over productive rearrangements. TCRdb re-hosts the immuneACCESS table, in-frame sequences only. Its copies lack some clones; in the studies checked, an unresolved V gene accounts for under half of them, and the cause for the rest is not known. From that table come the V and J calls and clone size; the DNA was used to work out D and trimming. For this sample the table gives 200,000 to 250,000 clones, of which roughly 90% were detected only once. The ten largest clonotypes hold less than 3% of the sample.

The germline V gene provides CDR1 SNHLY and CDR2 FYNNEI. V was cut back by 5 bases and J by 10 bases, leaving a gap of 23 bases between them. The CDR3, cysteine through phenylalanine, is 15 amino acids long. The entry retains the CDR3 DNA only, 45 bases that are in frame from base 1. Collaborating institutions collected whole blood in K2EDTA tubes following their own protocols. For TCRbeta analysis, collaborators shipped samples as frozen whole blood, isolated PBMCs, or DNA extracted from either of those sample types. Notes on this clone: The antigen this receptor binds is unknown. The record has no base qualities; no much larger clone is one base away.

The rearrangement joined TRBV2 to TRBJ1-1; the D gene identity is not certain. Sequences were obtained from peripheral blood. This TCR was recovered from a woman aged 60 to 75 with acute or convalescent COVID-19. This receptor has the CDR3 CASSKPTVNQRAAFF. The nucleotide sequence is TGTGCCAGCAGTAAACCGACCGTCAACCAGAGGGCAGCTTTCTTT.